Presented here are 10 T cell receptor beta chains from one specimen sequenced in a study of CD8+ T cells in alopecia areata. RNA extraction was followed by reverse transcription into cDNA, which acted as the sequencing template. Clones were sequenced by immunoSEQ multiplex PCR, and TCRdb holds only the in-frame ones, with some missing. This sample has more than 90,000 clones, with roughly three fifths found just once. Treatment specified: oral pan-JAK inhibitor, 5-10 mg twice daily. This material consisted of CD8+ T cells sorted from blood, taken at week 24, from a patient treated with tofacitinib. The receptors originated from a human donor with alopecia areata.

The table lists this clone with a count of one. This chain connects TRBV6-5 to TRBJ2-2; 8 bases align to TRBD1. Looked up from germline, CDR1 is MNHEY and CDR2 is SVGAGI. J was trimmed by 6 bases and V by 4 bases; bases with no gene match: 7. CDR3 length: 15 amino acids. The DNA for the CDR3 is TGTGCCAGCAGTTTCCCTCAGGGGGCTGCCGGGGAGCTGTTTTTT. It translates to CASSFPQGAAGELFF.

This clone was seen more than once but under ten times. The chain links TRBV29-1 to TRBJ2-7, with a weak D call TRBD2 (7 bases). Germline V gene sequence: CDR1 SQVTM, CDR2 ANQGSEA. V gave up 6 bases and J gave up 3 bases, with 15 bases separating them. The CDR3 loop spans 13 amino acids. CDR3 DNA: TGCAGCGTACAGGGAGGGGTAGTCTACGAGCAGTACTTC. Translating it yields CSVQGGVVYEQYF.

This clone has a handful of counts. The chain uses TRBV19 and TRBJ2-1; 7 bases are shared with TRBD2. The CDR3 spans 13 residues. Germline loops: CDR1 LNHDA, CDR2 SQIVND (reference sequence). V lost 0 bases, J lost 10 bases, and 3 bases stayed unmatched. CDR3 coding DNA: TGTGCCAGTAGTATAGAGGGAGGGGCCGAGCAGTTCTTC. It yields the protein CASSIEGGAEQFF.

With respect to this clone: Other DNA sequences in the same sample also yield this CDR3. The gene calls are TRBV6-5 and TRBJ2-7; D is unresolved. The CDR3 extends over 13 amino acids. Trimming shortened V by 0 bases and J by 1 base, and 4 bases separated the two germline ends. CDR1 is MNHEY and CDR2 is SVGAGI in the germline V gene. The CDR3 DNA reads as TGTGCCAGCAGTTACTCGAGGTCCTACGAGCAGTACTTC. It is translated as CASSYSRSYEQYF.

The rearrangement uses TRBV2 and TRBJ1-1; possible D gene TRBD1, 5 bases. CDR1 is SNHLY, CDR2 FYNNEI, per germline. V lost 9 bases, J lost 3 bases, and 14 bases lay in between. This CDR3 region has 13 residues. The CDR3 loop is CASEGRMDTEAFF. CDR3 in DNA: TGTGCCAGTGAGGGGCGAATGGACACTGAAGCTTTCTTT.

The CDR3 DNA sequence: TGTGCCAGCAGTTTCACGCAGAACACCGGGGAGCTGTTTTTT. Encoded protein: CASSFTQNTGELFF. The chain recombines TRBV27 with TRBJ2-2; the D is unclear. V dropped 3 bases and J dropped 1 base, with 6 bases sitting between them. Germline loops: CDR1 MNHEY, CDR2 SMNVEV (reference sequence). The CDR3 loop spans 14 amino acids.

There are a few counts of this clone. The genes are TRBV4-2 and TRBJ2-2, with D unresolved. V shed 4 bases and J shed 4 bases, with 10 bases lying between them. Germline V gene sequence: CDR1 LGHNA, CDR2 YNFKEQ. This CDR3 is built from 14 residues. The CDR3 loop is CASSPLEATGELFF. In DNA form, the CDR3 reads TGTGCCAGCAGCCCCCTAGAGGCCACCGGGGAGCTGTTTTTT.

The table lists this clone with a count of one. The gene calls are TRBV4-1 and TRBJ1-2; weak D call: TRBD1 (5 bases). CDR1 MGHRA and CDR2 YSYEKL come from the germline V gene. This CDR3 contains 16 residues. V was clipped by 0 bases and J by 8 bases, with 19 bases between them. CDR3 residues: CASSQEGEWDWAGYTF. CDR3 DNA sequence: TGCGCCAGCAGCCAAGAAGGAGAGTGGGACTGGGCCGGCTACACCTTC.

This clone appeared once. The chain links TRBV13 to TRBJ2-7, with TRBD2 as a possible D gene (6 bases). The V gene's germline CDR1 is PRHDT and CDR2 FYEKMQ (reference sequence). CDR3 size: 13 residues. The V and J ends lost 5 bases and 7 bases respectively, with 15 bases between them. The CDR3 spells CASSLNAGLEQYF. The CDR3 DNA reads TGTGCCAGCAGCCTCAATGCGGGACTGGAGCAGTACTTC.

This clone was seen only once. The J gene is TRBJ1-5, the V gene TRBV7-9, with a possible D match to TRBD1 (5 bases). The CDR3 consists of 15 residues. Per germline, CDR1 SEHNR and CDR2 FQNEAQ (reference sequence). Trimming took off 1 base at V and 5 bases at J, with 12 bases between the two ends. CDR3 sequence reads: CASSLGGLGDQPQHF. DNA for the CDR3: TGTGCCAGCAGCTTAGGGGGGTTAGGGGATCAGCCCCAGCATTTT.